These 27 T cell receptor beta chains originate from one sample sequenced in a study of cytomegalovirus exposure and HLA in healthy donors. The PCR made use of 60 Vbeta and 13 Jbeta primers. The table came from immunoSEQ multiplex PCR; TCRdb's copy has only in-frame clones and leaves some out. This table holds roughly 150,000 clones, 84% found once. Sequenced sample: PBMCs. The receptor source for this set is a young man in good health and CMV-seronegative.

This chain connects TRBV10-3 to TRBJ2-7; tentative D call: TRBD2 (5 bases). The CDR3 is made up of 14 amino acids. Germline V CDR1 and CDR2: ENHRY, SYGVKD. The V gene lost 3 bases and the J gene lost 5 bases, with 14 bases spanning the gap. CDR3 in amino acids: CAISESLGSDEQYF. The CDR3 DNA is TGTGCCATCAGTGAATCGTTGGGGAGCGACGAGCAGTACTTC.

The CDR3 reads CSGDRGSETQYF. The CDR3 DNA follows: TGCAGCGGGGACAGGGGGAGCGAGACCCAGTACTTC. V is TRBV29-1 and J is TRBJ2-5, with 11 bases fitting TRBD1. Looked up from germline, CDR1 is SQVTM and CDR2 is ANQGSEA. Trimming at V came to 7 bases and at J to 5 bases, leaving 3 bases not matched to a gene. The CDR3 is 12 residues long. Full variable domain (rest looked up from reference TRBV29-1 and TRBJ2-5): SAVISQKPSRDICQRGTSLTIQCQVDSQVTMMFWYRQQPGQSLTLIATANQGSEATYESGFVIDKFPISRPNLTFSTLTVSNMSPEDSSIYLCSGDRGSETQYFGPGTRLLVL.

The V call is TRBV21-1, the J call TRBJ1-6; the table's D call TRBD1 went unverified against the DNA. TRBV21-1 has pseudogene status. The CDR3 spans 16 residues. The CDR3 DNA sequence: TGTGCCAGCAGCTGCCGGACAGGGAGTGGTAATTCACCCCTCCACTTT. Protein product: CASSCRTGSGNSPLHF.

V gene TRBV19 combines with J gene TRBJ1-2; D unresolved. Germline CDR1 is LNHDA and CDR2 is SQIVND (reference sequence). CDR3 size: 16 residues. Deletions cut 0 bases from V and 4 bases from J, with 15 bases between. This CDR3 is CASSIDLGLSTYGYTF. In nucleotides, the CDR3 is TGTGCCAGTAGTATAGATCTAGGCCTCTCTACCTATGGCTACACCTTC.

V gene TRBV5-5 combines with J gene TRBJ2-5; 7 bases are shared with TRBD1. In germline, CDR1 is SGHKS, CDR2 YYEKEE (reference sequence). Trimming cost V 4 bases and J 1 base; bases outside gene matches: 1. The CDR3 has 13 residues. CDR3 residues: CASSGTVQETQYF. The CDR3 bases are TGTGCCAGCAGCGGGACAGTCCAAGAGACCCAGTACTTC.

This chain uses TRBV5-4 with TRBJ1-1; D is possibly TRBD1 (5 bases). V was shortened by 1 base and J by 4 bases, with 11 bases between the two germline ends. This CDR3 spans 14 amino acids. Per germline, CDR1 SGHNT and CDR2 YYREEE (reference sequence). The CDR3 DNA is TGTGCCAGCAGCTTGTGGGGGGTAGGCACTGAAGCTTTCTTT. Translated, it gives CASSLWGVGTEAFF.

The V call is TRBV5-6, the J call TRBJ1-2; 10 positions agree with TRBD1. The CDR3 has 15 residues. Germline CDR1 SGHDT, CDR2 YYEEEE. V lost 3 bases to trimming and J lost 7 bases; unmatched junction nucleotides: 9. The DNA of the CDR3 is TGTGCCAGCAGCTCATGGGACAGGGGTTCTATTGGCTACACCTTC. Translated: CASSSWDRGSIGYTF.

V gene TRBV6-5 combines with J gene TRBJ1-2; D unclear. V was shortened by 6 bases and J by 3 bases, with 11 bases between the two germline ends. Germline loops: CDR1 MNHEY, CDR2 SVGAGI. This CDR3 has 13 residues. The CDR3 coding sequence is TGTGCCAGCAGGAAACAGCCGGACTATGGCTACACCTTC. Translated, it gives CASRKQPDYGYTF.

The chain employs TRBV27 and TRBJ2-7; D might be TRBD2 (5 bases). Trimming left V 3 bases short and J 4 bases short, with 25 bases between. Germline CDR1 MNHEY, CDR2 SMNVEV (reference sequence). CDR3 length equals 18 residues. The CDR3 bases are TGTGCCAGCAGTTTTCCACTGTGGGTTTTGTCCGGGAAGTACGAGCAGTACTTC. This gives the protein CASSFPLWVLSGKYEQYF.

V gene TRBV18 combines with J gene TRBJ1-3, with 10 bases fitting TRBD1. V dropped 1 base and J dropped 0; count of bases not matched to a gene: 3. The CDR3 consists of 17 residues. Germline CDR1 and CDR2: KGHSH and LQKENI. The CDR3 DNA is TGTGCCAGCTCACCACAGGGACAGGGGACCTCTGGAAACACCATATATTTT. Translated, it gives CASSPQGQGTSGNTIYF.

This clone has only a few counts. This chain links TRBV6-4 with TRBJ2-3; a weak D match, TRBD2 (5 bases). V was clipped by 6 bases and J by 5 bases, with 21 bases between them. The CDR3 covers 16 residues. Per germline, CDR1 MRHNA and CDR2 SNTAGT. The CDR3 protein is CASSRRGILNGDTQYF. The CDR3 DNA is TGTGCCAGCAGCCGCCGAGGGATATTAAATGGAGATACGCAGTATTTT.

The rearrangement links TRBV7-8 to TRBJ2-3; TRBD1 matches 10 bases. The CDR3 is 13 amino acids. V was pared by 7 bases and J by 12 bases, with 10 bases of the junction left unmatched. Looked up from germline, CDR1 is SGHVS and CDR2 is FQNEAQ. The CDR3 here is CASINRDRGPQYF. The CDR3 DNA reads as TGTGCCAGCATCAACCGGGACAGGGGACCACAGTATTTT.

V is TRBV2 and J is TRBJ2-7, with a weak D call TRBD1 (5 bases). Deletions cut 8 bases from V and 4 bases from J, with 18 bases between. The CDR3 runs 14 residues. Germline CDR1 reads SNHLY; CDR2 reads FYNNEI. The CDR3 is CASSIYLGEYEQYF. As DNA, the CDR3 is TGTGCCAGCTCGATTTACCTAGGGGAATACGAGCAGTACTTC.

The chain carries TRBV6-4 and TRBJ2-1; 9 bases agree with TRBD2. J lost 7 bases, V lost 4 bases, and 5 bases had no gene match. The CDR3 loop spans 14 amino acids. CDR1 is MRHNA and CDR2 is SNTAGT in the germline V gene. CDR3 in DNA: TGTGCCAGCAGTGTTGCGGGGGGGCGAAATGAGCAGTTCTTC. This gives the protein CASSVAGGRNEQFF.

V and J are TRBV7-2 and TRBJ1-5, with 7 bases lining up with TRBD1. This CDR3 spans 15 amino acids. Per germline, CDR1 SGHTA and CDR2 FQGNSA. V gave up 1 base and J gave up 1 base; unmatched junction bases: 1. CDR3 amino acids: CASSLEQGSNQPQHF. The CDR3 DNA follows: TGTGCCAGCAGCTTAGAACAGGGGAGCAATCAGCCCCAGCATTTT.

The J gene is TRBJ1-2, the V gene TRBV9; D is ambiguous. The CDR3 loop spans 13 amino acids. Germline CDR1 SGDLS, CDR2 YYNGEE. V lost 5 bases and J 0 bases, leaving 8 bases between the germline ends. The chain's CDR3 is CASSPGTNYGYTF. DNA of the CDR3: TGTGCCAGCAGTCCCGGTACTAACTATGGCTACACCTTC.

V and J are TRBV15 and TRBJ2-3; D gene uncertain. The ends were cut back, 0 bases at V and 5 bases at J, with 9 bases in the middle. The CDR3 has 14 residues. Germline-derived CDR1 and CDR2 are LNHNV and YYDKDF (reference sequence). The CDR3 nucleotides read TGTGCCACCAGCAGAGAGGTCGCTAAAGATACGCAGTATTTT. It codes for CATSREVAKDTQYF.

This chain links TRBV5-1 with TRBJ1-1; D possibly corresponds to TRBD1 (6 bases). This CDR3 is built from 15 residues. Per the germline V gene, CDR1 is SGHRS and CDR2 is YFSETQ. The germline V and J ends were trimmed by 0 bases and 6 bases, with 15 bases remaining between them. The CDR3 region is CASSLVAGAPPEAFF. CDR3 DNA: TGCGCCAGCAGCTTGGTGGCAGGGGCCCCCCCTGAAGCTTTCTTT.

The chain employs TRBV27 and TRBJ1-4; the D is unclear. This CDR3 comprises 13 residues. Trimming took 4 bases from V and 7 from J, leaving 10 bases between them. The germline gives CDR1 MNHEY, CDR2 SMNVEV (reference sequence). In nucleotides, the CDR3 is TGTGCCAGCAGTTCACTCCAGGTTGAAAAACTGTTTTTT. It is translated as CASSSLQVEKLFF. Full variable domain (missing parts from reference TRBV27 and TRBJ1-4): EAQVTQNPRYLITVTGKKLTVTCSQNMNHEYMSWYRQDPGLGLRQIYYSMNVEVTDKGDVPEGYKVSRKEKRNFPLILESPSPNQTSLYFCASSSLQVEKLFFGSGTQLSVL.

The chain couples TRBV5-1 to TRBJ2-5; tentatively, D is TRBD1 (5 bases). Trimming removed 0 bases at V and 0 bases at J, with 6 bases between. The CDR3 covers 14 residues. Germline V gene lookup returns CDR1 SGHRS and CDR2 YFSETQ. The CDR3 sequence: CASSLVQDQETQYF. CDR3 in DNA: TGCGCCAGCAGCTTGGTACAGGACCAAGAGACCCAGTACTTC.

In its sample, this clone was seen a few times. The chain recombines TRBV29-1 with TRBJ2-5, with 8 bases matching TRBD1. J was trimmed by 2 bases and V by 4 bases; bases with no gene match: 3. The CDR3 has 13 residues. The germline CDR1 and CDR2 sequences are SQVTM and ANQGSEA. CDR3 protein: CSVGDRSQETQYF. The CDR3 DNA reads as TGCAGCGTTGGGGACAGGTCTCAAGAGACCCAGTACTTC.

The chain couples TRBV7-9 to TRBJ2-3; 12 positions agree with TRBD1. V shed 6 bases and J 1 base; nucleotides not matched to a gene: 11. CDR3 length: 18 amino acids. Germline CDR1 and CDR2: SEHNR and FQNEAQ (reference sequence). CDR3 sequence: CASRPGTGGFRGTDTQYF. The CDR3 DNA sequence: TGTGCCAGCAGGCCCGGGACAGGGGGCTTTCGCGGCACAGATACGCAGTATTTT.

CDR3 in amino acids: CASSRGDFHTDTQYF. CDR3 DNA: TGTGCCAGCTCACGGGGAGACTTTCACACAGATACGCAGTATTTT. The chain carries TRBV18 and TRBJ2-3, with D possibly being TRBD2 (5 bases). The CDR3 loop spans 15 amino acids. Trimming cost V 4 bases and J 2 bases, with 13 bases left between them. Germline V lookup: CDR1 KGHSH, CDR2 LQKENI.

The rearrangement links TRBV10-3 to TRBJ1-4; 8 bases are a match to TRBD1. Germline V CDR1 and CDR2: ENHRY, SYGVKD. V was clipped by 8 bases and J by 4 bases; unmatched bases: 6. This CDR3 spans 14 amino acids. The CDR3 nucleotides are TGTGCCATCCGAGACAGGGGCGATAATGAAAAACTGTTTTTT. It encodes CAIRDRGDNEKLFF.

The genes are TRBV11-3 and TRBJ2-3; a possible D gene is TRBD1 (5 bases). Germline V CDR1 and CDR2: SGHNT, YENEEA. The CDR3 consists of 12 residues. The germline V and J ends were trimmed by 3 bases and 7 bases, with 8 bases remaining between them. For the CDR3, the DNA is TGTGCCAGCAGCTTCGCAGGGAATACGCAGTATTTT. Translated, it gives CASSFAGNTQYF.

The sample holds a few counts of this clone. This chain uses TRBV18 with TRBJ2-1, with TRBD2 matching over 12 bases. The J segment lost 8 bases and the V segment lost 2 bases, leaving 7 bases of the junction unmatched. Germline assignment: CDR1 KGHSH and CDR2 LQKENI. CDR3 size: 16 residues. As DNA, the CDR3 is TGTGCCAGCTCACCAAGCCCTAGCGGGGGGGGCGATGAGCAGTTCTTC. It translates to CASSPSPSGGGDEQFF.

This chain uses TRBV7-8 with TRBJ1-3; 7 positions agree with TRBD1. The CDR3 contains 15 residues. The V gene end was trimmed by 1 base and the J gene end by 4 bases; junction bases not matched to a gene: 4. Germline assignment: CDR1 SGHVS and CDR2 FQNEAQ. The CDR3 nucleotides are TGTGCCAGCAGCTTAGAGGGGGCAGAGGGAAACACCATATATTTT. Amino acids: CASSLEGAEGNTIYF.